Given below is one TCR beta chain in context. What it binds is not known. Donors each provided approximately 9.6 milliliters of peripheral blood. The sample is drawn from a study of blood T cells in healthy people across ages. Study-wide background: Using template switching, researchers captured about one barcoded beta molecule for each two T cells.

A second PCR, run for about 7 to 11 cycles, used a sample-barcoded 5' primer plus a J-beta primer mix. Each of the cDNA molecules was tagged by a template-switch adaptor with 12 random nucleotides. In TCRdb, the 5' RACE reads were re-called with MiXCR into one record per CDR3 protein. The table includes 710,000 or so distinct CDR3 sequences, approximately 22% detected once. Whole-study findings and limits: For the donors, CMV status was unknown and possibly confounded expanded clonotype changes.

The V gene's germline CDR1 is MNHEY and CDR2 SVGAGI. CDR3 length: 13 residues. Trimming removed 7 bases at V and 8 bases at J, with 14 bases between. This TCR was recovered from a man aged 70 or older in good health. The specimen sequenced was blood. The chain joins TRBV6-5 to TRBJ1-4, with D possibly TRBD1 on 6 matching bases. The CDR3 reads CASTGRGREKLFF. DNA for the CDR3: TGTGCCAGCACCGGCAGGGGTCGAGAAAAACTGTTTTTT.